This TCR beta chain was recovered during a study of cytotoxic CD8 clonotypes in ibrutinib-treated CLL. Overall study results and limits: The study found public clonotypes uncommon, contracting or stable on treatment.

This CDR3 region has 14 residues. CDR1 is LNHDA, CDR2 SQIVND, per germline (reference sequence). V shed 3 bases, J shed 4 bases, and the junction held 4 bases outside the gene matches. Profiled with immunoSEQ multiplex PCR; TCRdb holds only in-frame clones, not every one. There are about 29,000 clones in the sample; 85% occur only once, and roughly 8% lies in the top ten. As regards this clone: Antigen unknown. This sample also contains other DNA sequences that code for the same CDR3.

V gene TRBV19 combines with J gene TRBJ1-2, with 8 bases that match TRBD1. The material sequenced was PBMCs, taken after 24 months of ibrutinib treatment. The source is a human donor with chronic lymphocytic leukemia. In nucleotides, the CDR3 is TGTGCCAGTAGTATCGGGACAGGAGTCTATGGCTACACCTTC. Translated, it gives CASSIGTGVYGYTF. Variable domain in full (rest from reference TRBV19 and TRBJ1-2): DGGITQSPKYLFRKEGQNVTLSCEQNLNHDAMYWYRQDPGQGLRLIYYSQIVNDFQKGDIAEGYSVSREKKESFPLTVTSAQKNPTAFYLCASSIGTGVYGYTFGSGTRLTVV.